Sequencing of this T cell receptor (beta chain) was carried out in a study of control samples from healthy donors and cancer patients. This CDR3 is 13 amino acids long. Germline CDR1 is SGHNT and CDR2 is YYREEE (reference sequence). Trimming left V 4 bases short and J 6 bases short, with 14 bases between. Repertoires were generated with immunoSEQ multiplex PCR, while TCRdb's copy carries only in-frame clones and drops some. The sample records about 59,000 clones, 92% being singletons. The source is a man aged 35 to 55 with colorectal cancer. Sequencing was done on a sample of PBMCs. J is TRBJ2-7 and V is TRBV5-4; D is perhaps TRBD1 (6 bases). The CDR3 is CASSPPGVREQYF. In DNA, the CDR3 is TGTGCCAGCAGCCCACCAGGGGTCCGCGAGCAGTACTTC.